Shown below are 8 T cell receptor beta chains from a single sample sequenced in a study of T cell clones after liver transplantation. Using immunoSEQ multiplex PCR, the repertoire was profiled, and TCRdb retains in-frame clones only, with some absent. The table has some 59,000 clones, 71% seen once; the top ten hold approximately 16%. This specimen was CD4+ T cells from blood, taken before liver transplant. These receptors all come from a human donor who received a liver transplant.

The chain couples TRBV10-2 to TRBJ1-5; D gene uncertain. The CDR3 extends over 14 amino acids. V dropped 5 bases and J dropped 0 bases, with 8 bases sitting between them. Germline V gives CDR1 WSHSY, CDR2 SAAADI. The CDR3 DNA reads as TGCGCCAGCAGTCCTACTAATAGCAATCAGCCCCAGCATTTT. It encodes CASSPTNSNQPQHF.

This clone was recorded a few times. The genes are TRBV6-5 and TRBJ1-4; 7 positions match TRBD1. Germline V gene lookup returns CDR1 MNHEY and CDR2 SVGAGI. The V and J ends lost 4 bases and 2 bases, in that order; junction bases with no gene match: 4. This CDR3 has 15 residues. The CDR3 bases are TGTGCCAGCAGTTCGCAGGGGGAGACTAATGAAAAACTGTTTTTT. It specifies CASSSQGETNEKLFF.

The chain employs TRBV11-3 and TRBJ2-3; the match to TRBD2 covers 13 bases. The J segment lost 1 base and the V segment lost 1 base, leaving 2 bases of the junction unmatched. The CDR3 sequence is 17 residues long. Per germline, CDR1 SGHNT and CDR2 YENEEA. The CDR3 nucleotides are TGTGCCAGCAGCTTAGGAGGACTAGCGGGGGGCACAGATACGCAGTATTTT. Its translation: CASSLGGLAGGTDTQYF.

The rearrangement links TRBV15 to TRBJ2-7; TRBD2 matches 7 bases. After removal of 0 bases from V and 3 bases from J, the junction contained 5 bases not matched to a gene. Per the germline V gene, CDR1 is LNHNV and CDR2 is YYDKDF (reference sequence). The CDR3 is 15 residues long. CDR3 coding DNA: TGTGCCACCAGCAGAGATCCAAGCGGGGTCTACGAGCAGTACTTC. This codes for CATSRDPSGVYEQYF.

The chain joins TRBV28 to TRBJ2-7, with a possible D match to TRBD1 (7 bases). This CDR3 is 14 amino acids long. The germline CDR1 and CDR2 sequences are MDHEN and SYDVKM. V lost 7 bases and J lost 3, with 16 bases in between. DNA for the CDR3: TGTGCCAGCAACCTCGGGCAGGGGGGCTACGAGCAGTACTTC. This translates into CASNLGQGGYEQYF.

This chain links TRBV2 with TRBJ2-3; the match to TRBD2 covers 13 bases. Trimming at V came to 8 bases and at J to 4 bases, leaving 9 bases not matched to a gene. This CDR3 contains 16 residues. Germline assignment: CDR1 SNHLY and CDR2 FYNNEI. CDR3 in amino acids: CASLRTSGGVADTQYF. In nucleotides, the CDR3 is TGTGCCAGCCTCAGGACTAGCGGGGGCGTGGCAGATACGCAGTATTTT.

CDR3 in amino acids: CASSLRTGVFQPQHF. The CDR3 coding sequence is TGTGCCAGCAGCCTCCGGACAGGGGTATTCCAGCCCCAGCATTTT. This sequence joins TRBV28 and TRBJ1-5; 9 bases are shared with TRBD1. Germline V gene data show CDR1 as MDHEN and CDR2 as SYDVKM. The CDR3 has 15 residues. V dropped 6 bases and J dropped 7; count of bases not matched to a gene: 10.

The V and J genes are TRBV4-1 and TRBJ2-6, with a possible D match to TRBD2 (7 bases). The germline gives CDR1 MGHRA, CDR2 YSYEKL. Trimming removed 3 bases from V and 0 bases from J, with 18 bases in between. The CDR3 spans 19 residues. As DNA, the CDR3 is TGCGCCAGCAGCCAGAGGGGGAGGGAGTCCCTCTCTGGGGCCAACGTCCTGACTTTC. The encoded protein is CASSQRGRESLSGANVLTF.